This TCR beta chain was recovered during a study of identical twins. From the 5' RACE reads, TCRdb called clonotypes with MiXCR, one entry per CDR3 protein. The top ten hold about 3% of the sample, which has about 470,000 distinct CDR3 sequences, 24% seen once. Germline V lookup: CDR1 SGHTA, CDR2 FQGNSA. The CDR3 consists of 12 residues. V lost 5 bases and J lost 8, with 7 bases in between. These data also formed part of another study, on T cells expressing NK-cell markers. As that study records: One of eight sequenced donors was HCMV-seronegative; the other seven were seropositive.

Sample: CD4+ T cells sorted from blood. V and J are TRBV7-2 and TRBJ1-6; no reliable D call. The TCR originated in a young woman in good health. The CDR3 DNA sequence: TGTGCCAGCAGCAGCAGATATTCACCCCTCCACTTT. Translated: CASSSRYSPLHF.